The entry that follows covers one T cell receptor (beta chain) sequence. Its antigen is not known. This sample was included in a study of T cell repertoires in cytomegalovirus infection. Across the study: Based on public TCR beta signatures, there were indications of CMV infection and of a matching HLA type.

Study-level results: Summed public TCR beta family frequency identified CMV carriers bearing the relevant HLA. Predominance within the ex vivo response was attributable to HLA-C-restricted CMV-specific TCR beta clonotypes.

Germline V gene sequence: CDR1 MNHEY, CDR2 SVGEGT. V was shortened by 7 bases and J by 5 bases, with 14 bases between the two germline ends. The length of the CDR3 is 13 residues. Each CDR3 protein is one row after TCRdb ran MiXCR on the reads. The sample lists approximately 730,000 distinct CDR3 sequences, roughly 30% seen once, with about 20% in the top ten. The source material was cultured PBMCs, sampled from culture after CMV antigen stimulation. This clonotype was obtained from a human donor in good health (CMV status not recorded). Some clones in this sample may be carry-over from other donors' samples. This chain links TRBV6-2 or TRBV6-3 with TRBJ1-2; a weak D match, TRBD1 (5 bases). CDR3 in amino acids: CASKWDRDYGYTF. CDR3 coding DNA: TGTGCCAGCAAGTGGGACCGCGATTATGGCTACACCTTC.